This T cell receptor beta chain is from a study of siplizumab effects on memory and regulatory T cells. Of note for this clone: Its specificity is not known.

TCR templates numbering about 10^5 were assayed per sample. Using immunoSEQ multiplex PCR, the repertoire was profiled, and TCRdb retains in-frame clones only, with some absent. Among about 100,000 clones listed, 91% were seen once. Study results and limitations: Among alloreactive clones, only a minor fraction mapped to unstimulated subsets. The apparent diversity of naive T cells exceeded that of memory cells, and naive T cells seemed to make a major contribution to the alloresponse. An assignable phenotype, naive or memory, was missing from roughly 80-95% of proliferating CD4+ or CD8+ clones.

The germline V gene encodes CDR1 MNHNY and CDR2 SVGAGI (reference sequence). This CDR3 comprises 15 residues. V dropped 7 bases and J dropped 6; count of bases not matched to a gene: 12. This chain links TRBV6-6 with TRBJ2-5; 9 bases match TRBD2. Sequences were obtained from CD4+ T cells sorted from blood. The clonotype originates from a human donor in good health. Some clones in this sample may be carry-over from other donors' samples. Here the CDR3 DNA reads TGTGCCAGCACCCGAGGAGCGGGGGGTGGGAAGACCCAGTACTTC. Its translation: CASTRGAGGGKTQYF.